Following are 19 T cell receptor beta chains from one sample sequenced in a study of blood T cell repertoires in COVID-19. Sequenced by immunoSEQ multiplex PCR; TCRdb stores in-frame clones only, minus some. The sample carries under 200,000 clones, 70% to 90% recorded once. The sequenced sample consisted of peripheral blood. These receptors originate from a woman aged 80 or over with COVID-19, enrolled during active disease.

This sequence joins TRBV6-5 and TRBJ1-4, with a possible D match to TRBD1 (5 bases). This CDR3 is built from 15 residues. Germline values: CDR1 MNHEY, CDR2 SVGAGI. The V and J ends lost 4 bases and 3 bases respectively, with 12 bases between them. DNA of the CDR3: TGTGCCAGCAGTTTCTCAGACAGTTCTAATGAAAAACTGTTTTTT. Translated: CASSFSDSSNEKLFF.

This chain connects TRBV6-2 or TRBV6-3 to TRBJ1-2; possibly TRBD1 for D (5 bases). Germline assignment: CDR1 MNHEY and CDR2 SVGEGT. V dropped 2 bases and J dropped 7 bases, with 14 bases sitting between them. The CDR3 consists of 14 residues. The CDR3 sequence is CASSYGGTIVGYTF. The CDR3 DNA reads TGTGCCAGCAGTTACGGGGGGACCATCGTTGGCTACACCTTC.

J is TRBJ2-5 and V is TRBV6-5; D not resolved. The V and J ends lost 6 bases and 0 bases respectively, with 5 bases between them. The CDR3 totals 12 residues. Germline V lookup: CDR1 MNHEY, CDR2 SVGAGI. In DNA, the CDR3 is TGTGCCAGCAGCCGGTACCAAGAGACCCAGTACTTC. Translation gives CASSRYQETQYF.

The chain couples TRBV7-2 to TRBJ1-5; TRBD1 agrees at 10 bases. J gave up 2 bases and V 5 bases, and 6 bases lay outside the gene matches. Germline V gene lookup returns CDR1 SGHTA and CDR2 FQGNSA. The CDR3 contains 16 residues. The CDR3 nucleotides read TGTGCCAGCAGCCCGGGACAGGGGTACGGCAATCAGCCCCAGCATTTT. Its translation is CASSPGQGYGNQPQHF.

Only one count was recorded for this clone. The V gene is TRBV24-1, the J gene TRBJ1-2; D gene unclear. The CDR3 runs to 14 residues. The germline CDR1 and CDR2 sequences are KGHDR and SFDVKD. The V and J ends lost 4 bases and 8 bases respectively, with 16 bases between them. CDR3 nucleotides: TGTGCCACCAGTGACGCTTTCAGAGCGAGGGGCTACACCTTC. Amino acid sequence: CATSDAFRARGYTF.

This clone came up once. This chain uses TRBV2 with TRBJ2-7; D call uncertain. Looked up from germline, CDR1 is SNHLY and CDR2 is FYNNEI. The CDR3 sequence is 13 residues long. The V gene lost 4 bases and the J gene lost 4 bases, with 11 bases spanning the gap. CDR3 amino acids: CASSVLVTYEQYF. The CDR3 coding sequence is TGTGCCAGCAGTGTCCTAGTTACGTACGAGCAGTACTTC.

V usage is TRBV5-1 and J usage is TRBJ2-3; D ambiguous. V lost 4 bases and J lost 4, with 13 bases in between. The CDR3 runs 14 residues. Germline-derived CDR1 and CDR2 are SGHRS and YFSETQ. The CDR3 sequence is CASSPIPSSDTQYF. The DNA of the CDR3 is TGCGCCAGCAGCCCAATACCCAGTTCAGATACGCAGTATTTT.

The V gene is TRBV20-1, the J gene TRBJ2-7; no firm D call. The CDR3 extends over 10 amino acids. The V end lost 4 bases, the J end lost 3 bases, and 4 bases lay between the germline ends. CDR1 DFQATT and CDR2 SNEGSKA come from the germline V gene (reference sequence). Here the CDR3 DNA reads TGCAGTGCTACCAACTACGAGCAGTACTTC. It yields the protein CSATNYEQYF.

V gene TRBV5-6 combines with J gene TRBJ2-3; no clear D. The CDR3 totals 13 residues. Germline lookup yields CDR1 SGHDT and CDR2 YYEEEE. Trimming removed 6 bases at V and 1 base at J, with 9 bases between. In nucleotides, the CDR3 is TGTGCCAGCAACTCCCGGGGCACAGATACGCAGTATTTT. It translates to CASNSRGTDTQYF.

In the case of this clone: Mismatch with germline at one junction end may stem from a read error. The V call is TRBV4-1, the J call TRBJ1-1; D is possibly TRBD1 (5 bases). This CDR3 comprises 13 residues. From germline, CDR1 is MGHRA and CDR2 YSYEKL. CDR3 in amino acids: CASSQEPRTKLLF. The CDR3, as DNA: TGCGCCAGCAGCCAAGAGCCGAGGACAAAGTTACTCTTT.

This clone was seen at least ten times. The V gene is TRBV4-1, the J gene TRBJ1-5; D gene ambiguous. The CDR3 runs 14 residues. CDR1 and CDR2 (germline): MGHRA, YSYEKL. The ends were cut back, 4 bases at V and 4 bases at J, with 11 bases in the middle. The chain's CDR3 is CASSPDGVNQPQHF. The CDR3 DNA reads TGCGCCAGCAGCCCCGATGGAGTGAATCAGCCCCAGCATTTT.

CDR3 in amino acids: CASSLNPERLAFF. CDR3 DNA: TGTGCCAGCAGTTTAAACCCTGAGAGATTAGCTTTCTTT. This chain connects TRBV27 to TRBJ1-1; D is uncertain. CDR1 and CDR2 from the germline V gene are MNHEY and SMNVEV (reference sequence). The V end was cut by 2 bases, the J end by 10 bases, with 14 bases between. The CDR3 sequence is 13 residues long.

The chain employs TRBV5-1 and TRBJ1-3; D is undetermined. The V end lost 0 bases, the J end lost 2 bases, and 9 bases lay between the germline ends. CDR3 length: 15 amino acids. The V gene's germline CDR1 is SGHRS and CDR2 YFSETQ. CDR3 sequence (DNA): TGCGCCAGCAGCTTGGACCCAGGAACTGGAAACACCATATATTTT. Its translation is CASSLDPGTGNTIYF.

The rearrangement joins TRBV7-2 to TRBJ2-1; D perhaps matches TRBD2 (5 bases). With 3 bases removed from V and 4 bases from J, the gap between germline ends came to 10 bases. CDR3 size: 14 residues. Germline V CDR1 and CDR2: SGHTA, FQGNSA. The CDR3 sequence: CASSLNPGYNEQFF. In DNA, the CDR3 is TGTGCCAGCAGCTTGAATCCGGGGTACAATGAGCAGTTCTTC.

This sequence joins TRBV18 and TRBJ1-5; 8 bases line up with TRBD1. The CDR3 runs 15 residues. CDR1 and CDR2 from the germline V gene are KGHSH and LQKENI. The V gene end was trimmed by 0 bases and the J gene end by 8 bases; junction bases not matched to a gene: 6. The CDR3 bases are TGTGCCAGCTCACCACCGGGACAGGAAATCAAGCCCCAGCATTTT. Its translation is CASSPPGQEIKPQHF. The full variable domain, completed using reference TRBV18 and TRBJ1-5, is NAGVMQNPRHLVRRRGQEARLRCSPMKGHSHVYWYRQLPEEGLKFMVYLQKENIIDESGMPKERFSAEFPKEGPSILRIQQVVRGDSAAYFCASSPPGQEIKPQHFGDGTRLSIL.

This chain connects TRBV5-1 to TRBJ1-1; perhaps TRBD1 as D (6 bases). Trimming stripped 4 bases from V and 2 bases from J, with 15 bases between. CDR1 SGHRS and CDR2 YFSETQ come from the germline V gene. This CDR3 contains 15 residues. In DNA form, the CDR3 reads TGCGCCAGCAGCCCCAGGGGCTCCGGAAACACTGAAGCTTTCTTT. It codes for CASSPRGSGNTEAFF.

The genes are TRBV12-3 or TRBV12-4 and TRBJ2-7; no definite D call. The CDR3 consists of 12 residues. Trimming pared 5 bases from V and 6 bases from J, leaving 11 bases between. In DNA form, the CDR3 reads TGTGCCAGCAGTCGCCTGGGCTTCGAGCAGTACTTC. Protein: CASSRLGFEQYF.

CDR3 coding DNA: TGTGCCAGCAGCGCACAGGGGGCCACTAATGAAAAACTGTTTTTT. It yields the protein CASSAQGATNEKLFF. V is TRBV13 and J is TRBJ1-4, with TRBD1 identical over 9 bases. Per germline, CDR1 PRHDT and CDR2 FYEKMQ (reference sequence). The J segment lost 2 bases and the V segment lost 5 bases, leaving 3 bases of the junction unmatched. CDR3 size: 15 residues.

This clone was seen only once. As DNA, the CDR3 is TGTGCCACCAGCAGAGTTGGCGGAGCCTACGAGCAGTACTTC. It translates to CATSRVGGAYEQYF. This rearrangement joins TRBV15 to TRBJ2-7; no clear D gene. CDR3 length: 14 amino acids. V lost 1 base and J lost 2, with 9 bases in between. The germline V gene encodes CDR1 LNHNV and CDR2 YYDKDF (reference sequence).